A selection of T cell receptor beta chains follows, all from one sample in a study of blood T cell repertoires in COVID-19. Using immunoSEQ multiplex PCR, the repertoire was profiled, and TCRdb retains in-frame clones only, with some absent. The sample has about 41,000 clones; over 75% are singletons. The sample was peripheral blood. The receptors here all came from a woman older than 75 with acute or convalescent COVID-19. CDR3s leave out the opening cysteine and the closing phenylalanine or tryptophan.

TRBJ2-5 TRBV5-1 ASSPVLAVGETQY
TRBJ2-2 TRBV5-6 ASSPPVRNTGELF
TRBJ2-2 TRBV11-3 ASSGRGANTGELF
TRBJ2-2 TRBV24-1 ATSAPTGRDGELF
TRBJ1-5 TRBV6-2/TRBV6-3 ASSSDYNQPQH
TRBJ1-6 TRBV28 ASSSRPSSYNSPLH
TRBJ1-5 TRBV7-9 ASSATGGLGNQPQH
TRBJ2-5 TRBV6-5 ASTGFQETQY
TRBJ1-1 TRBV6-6 ASSRSPEVTEAF
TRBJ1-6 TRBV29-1 SVRDREYNSPLH
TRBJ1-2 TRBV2 ASREAPGHDNYGYT
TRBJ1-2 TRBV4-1 ASSQGTGGVYYGYT
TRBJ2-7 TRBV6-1 ASSESMGGWSEQY
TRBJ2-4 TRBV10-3 AISESTSGIAKNIQY
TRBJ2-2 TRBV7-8 ASSFDRFTGELF
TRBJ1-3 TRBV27 ASSIRGTAGNTIY
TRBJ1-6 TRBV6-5 ASNGQAGSPLH
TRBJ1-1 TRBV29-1 SAGDRGSTEAF
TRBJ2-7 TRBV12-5 ASGPDNSYEQY
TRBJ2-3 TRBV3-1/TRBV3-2 ASSHRTGVYTDTQY
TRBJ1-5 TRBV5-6 ASSFYRARNQPQH
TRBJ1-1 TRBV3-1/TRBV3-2 ASSQAGRPNTEAF
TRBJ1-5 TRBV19 ASSGSRDQPQH
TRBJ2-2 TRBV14 ASSQTQANTGELF
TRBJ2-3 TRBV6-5 ASRWTSGAPDTQY
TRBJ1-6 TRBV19 ASSMDRPAPLH
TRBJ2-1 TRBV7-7 ASSPGLAGVYNEQF
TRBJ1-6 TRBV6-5 ASSQEHNSPLH